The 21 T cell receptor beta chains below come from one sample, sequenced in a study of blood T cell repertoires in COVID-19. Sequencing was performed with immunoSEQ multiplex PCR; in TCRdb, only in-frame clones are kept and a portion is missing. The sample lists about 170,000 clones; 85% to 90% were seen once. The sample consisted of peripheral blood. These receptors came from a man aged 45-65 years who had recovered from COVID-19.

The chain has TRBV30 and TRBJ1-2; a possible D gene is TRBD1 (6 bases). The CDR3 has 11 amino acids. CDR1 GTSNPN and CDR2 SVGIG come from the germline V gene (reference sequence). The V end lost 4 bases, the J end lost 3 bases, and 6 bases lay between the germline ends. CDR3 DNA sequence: TGTGCCTGGAACAGGGACTATGGCTACACCTTC. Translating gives CAWNRDYGYTF.

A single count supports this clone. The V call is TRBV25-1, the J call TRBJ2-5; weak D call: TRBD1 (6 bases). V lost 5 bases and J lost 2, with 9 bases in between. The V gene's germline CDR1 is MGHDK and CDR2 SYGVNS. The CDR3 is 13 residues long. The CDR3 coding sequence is TGTGCCAGCAGTCCTGGACAGCAAGAGACCCAGTACTTC. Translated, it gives CASSPGQQETQYF.

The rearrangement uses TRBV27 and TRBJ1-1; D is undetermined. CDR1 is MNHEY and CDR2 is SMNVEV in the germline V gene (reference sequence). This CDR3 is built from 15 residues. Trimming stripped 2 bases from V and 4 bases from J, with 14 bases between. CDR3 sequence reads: CASSLPGNGPTEAFF. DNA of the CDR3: TGTGCCAGCAGTTTACCGGGGAATGGTCCCACTGAAGCTTTCTTT.

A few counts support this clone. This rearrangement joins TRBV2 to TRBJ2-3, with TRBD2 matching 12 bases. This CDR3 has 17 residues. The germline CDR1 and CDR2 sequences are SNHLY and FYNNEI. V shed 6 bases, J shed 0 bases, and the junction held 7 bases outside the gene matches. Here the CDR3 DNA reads TGTGCCAGCAGCTCGACTAGCGGGGGCCCAAGCACAGATACGCAGTATTTT. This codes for CASSSTSGGPSTDTQYF.

CDR3 region: CASSPPSGGRSYNEQFF. The CDR3 coding sequence is TGTGCCAGCTCACCACCTTCGGGGGGCCGGTCCTACAATGAGCAGTTCTTC. This chain links TRBV18 with TRBJ2-1; a weak D match, TRBD2 (7 bases). The CDR3 consists of 17 residues. The V end was cut by 0 bases, the J end by 1 base, with 13 bases between. CDR1 KGHSH and CDR2 LQKENI come from the germline V gene. Full variable domain (outside the CDR3, taken from reference TRBV18 and TRBJ2-1): NAGVMQNPRHLVRRRGQEARLRCSPMKGHSHVYWYRQLPEEGLKFMVYLQKENIIDESGMPKERFSAEFPKEGPSILRIQQVVRGDSAAYFCASSPPSGGRSYNEQFFGPGTRLTVL.

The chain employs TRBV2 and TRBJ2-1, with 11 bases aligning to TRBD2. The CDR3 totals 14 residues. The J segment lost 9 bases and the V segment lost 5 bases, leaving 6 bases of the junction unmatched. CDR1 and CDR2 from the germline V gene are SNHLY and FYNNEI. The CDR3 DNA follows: TGTGCCAGCAGTCCACTAGCGGGAGCTGGTGAGCAGTTCTTC. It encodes CASSPLAGAGEQFF.

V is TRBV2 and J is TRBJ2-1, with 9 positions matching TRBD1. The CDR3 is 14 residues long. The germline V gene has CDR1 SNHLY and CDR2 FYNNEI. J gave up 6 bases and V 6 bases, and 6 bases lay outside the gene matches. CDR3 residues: CASSLQGAGNEQFF. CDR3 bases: TGTGCCAGCAGCCTACAGGGGGCAGGCAATGAGCAGTTCTTC.

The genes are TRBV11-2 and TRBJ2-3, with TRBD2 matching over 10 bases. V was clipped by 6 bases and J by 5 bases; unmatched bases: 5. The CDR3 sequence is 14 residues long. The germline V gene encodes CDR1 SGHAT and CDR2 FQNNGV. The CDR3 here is CASRSSGGEDTQYF. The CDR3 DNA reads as TGTGCCAGCAGGTCTAGCGGGGGTGAAGATACGCAGTATTTT. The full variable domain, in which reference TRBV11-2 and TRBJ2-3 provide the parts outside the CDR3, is EAGVAQSPRYKIIEKRQSVAFWCNPISGHATLYWYQQILGQGPKLLIQFQNNGVVDDSQLPKDRFSAERLKGVDSTLKIQPAKLEDSAVYLCASRSSGGEDTQYFGPGTRLTVL.

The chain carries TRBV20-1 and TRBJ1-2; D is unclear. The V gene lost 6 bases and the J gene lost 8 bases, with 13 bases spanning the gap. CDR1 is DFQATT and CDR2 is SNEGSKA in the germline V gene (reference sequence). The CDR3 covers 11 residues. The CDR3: CSAEGREGYTF. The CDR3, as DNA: TGCAGTGCAGAGGGTCGGGAAGGCTACACCTTC.

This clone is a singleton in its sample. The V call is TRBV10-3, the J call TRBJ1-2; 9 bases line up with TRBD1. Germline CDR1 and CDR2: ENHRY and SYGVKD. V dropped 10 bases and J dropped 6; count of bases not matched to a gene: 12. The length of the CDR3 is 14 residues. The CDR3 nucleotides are TGTGCCACGGGACTGGACAGGGGAGAAAATGGCTACACCTTC. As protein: CATGLDRGENGYTF.

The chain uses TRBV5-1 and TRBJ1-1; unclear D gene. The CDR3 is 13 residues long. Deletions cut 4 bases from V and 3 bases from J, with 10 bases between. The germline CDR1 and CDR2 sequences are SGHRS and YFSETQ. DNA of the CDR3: TGCGCCAGCAGCCTGCCGCCGGACACTGAAGCTTTCTTT. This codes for CASSLPPDTEAFF.

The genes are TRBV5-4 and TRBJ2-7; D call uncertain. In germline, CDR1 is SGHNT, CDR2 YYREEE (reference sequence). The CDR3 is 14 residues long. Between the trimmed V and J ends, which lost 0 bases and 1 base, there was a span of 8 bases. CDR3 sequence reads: CASSLEQASYEQYF. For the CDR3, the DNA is TGTGCCAGCAGCTTGGAGCAGGCGTCCTACGAGCAGTACTTC.

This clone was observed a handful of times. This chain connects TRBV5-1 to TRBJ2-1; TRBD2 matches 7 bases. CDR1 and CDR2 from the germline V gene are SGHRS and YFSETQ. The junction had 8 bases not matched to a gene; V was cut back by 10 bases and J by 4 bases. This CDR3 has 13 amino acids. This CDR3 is CAVKLAPYNEQFF. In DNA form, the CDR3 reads TGCGCCGTAAAACTAGCGCCTTACAATGAGCAGTTCTTC.

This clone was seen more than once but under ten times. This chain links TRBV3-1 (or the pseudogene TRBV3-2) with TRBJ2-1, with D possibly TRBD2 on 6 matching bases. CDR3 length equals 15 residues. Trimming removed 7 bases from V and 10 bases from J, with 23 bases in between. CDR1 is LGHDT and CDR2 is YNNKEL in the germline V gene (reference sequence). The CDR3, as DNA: TGTGCCAGCAACGCTCCCGGGACTTTAGGTCGGGAGCAGTTCTTC. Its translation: CASNAPGTLGREQFF.

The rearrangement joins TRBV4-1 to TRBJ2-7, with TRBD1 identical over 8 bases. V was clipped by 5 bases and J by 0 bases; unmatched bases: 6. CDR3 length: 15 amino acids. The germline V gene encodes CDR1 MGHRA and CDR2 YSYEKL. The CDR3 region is CASSIRQGSSYEQYF. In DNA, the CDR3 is TGCGCCAGCAGCATTAGACAGGGGAGCTCCTACGAGCAGTACTTC.

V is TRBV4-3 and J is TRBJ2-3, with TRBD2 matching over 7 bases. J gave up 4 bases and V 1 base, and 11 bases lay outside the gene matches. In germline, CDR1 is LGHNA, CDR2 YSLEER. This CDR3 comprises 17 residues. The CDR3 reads CASSQVAAGDYPDTQYF. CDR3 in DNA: TGCGCCAGCAGCCAAGTCGCGGCGGGGGACTACCCAGATACGCAGTATTTT.

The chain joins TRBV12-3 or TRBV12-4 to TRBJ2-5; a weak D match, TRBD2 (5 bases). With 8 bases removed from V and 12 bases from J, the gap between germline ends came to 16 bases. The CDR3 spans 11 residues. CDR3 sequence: CASGPAGPKYF. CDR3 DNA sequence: TGTGCCAGCGGGCCGGCGGGTCCCAAGTACTTC.

This CDR3 reads CASSESGRGHNGYTF. CDR3 in DNA: TGTGCCAGCAGTGAGTCGGGCAGGGGGCATAATGGCTACACCTTC. The chain joins TRBV6-1 to TRBJ1-2, with 8 bases identical to TRBD1. This CDR3 contains 15 residues. Germline lookup yields CDR1 MNHNS and CDR2 SASEGT. Trimming cost V 3 bases and J 6 bases; bases outside gene matches: 9.

The CDR3 bases are TGTGCCAGCAGCTTAGGGGCAGGGGATACAGATACGCAGTATTTT. Protein sequence: CASSLGAGDTDTQYF. The V gene is TRBV7-6, the J gene TRBJ2-3, with D possibly TRBD1 on 6 matching bases. There are 15 residues in the CDR3. V was trimmed by 1 base and J by 3 bases, leaving 11 bases between them. The germline V gene encodes CDR1 SGHVS and CDR2 FNYEAQ.

Written as DNA, the CDR3 is TGTGCCAGCAGCTTAGAAGTCGGTGAAGCTTTCTTT. It is translated as CASSLEVGEAFF. The chain uses TRBV7-9 and TRBJ1-1; D gene unclear. The V end lost 1 base, the J end lost 7 bases, and 7 bases lay between the germline ends. CDR1 and CDR2 from the germline V gene are SEHNR and FQNEAQ (reference sequence). CDR3 length: 12 amino acids.

The CDR3 nucleotides read TGTGCCACCAGCAGAGATGTCTCAGGGTCCGAGCAGTACTTC. It specifies CATSRDVSGSEQYF. The J gene is TRBJ2-7, the V gene TRBV15; D is perhaps TRBD1 (5 bases). In germline, CDR1 is LNHNV, CDR2 YYDKDF (reference sequence). The length of the CDR3 is 14 residues. The V and J ends lost 0 bases and 6 bases respectively, with 12 bases between them.